This T cell receptor beta chain emerged from a study of T cell responses to AZD1222 COVID-19 vaccine listed by TCRdb under 2021. With regard to the full study: A total of roughly 240 trial participants underwent TCR sequencing, of whom 200 to 220 received two doses of AZD1222 and around 26 received two doses of the MenACWY control vaccine. Trial participants were enrolled by age into subgroups of 18-55, 56-69 and 70-plus years, and around 150, 28 and 57 TCR-sequenced participants, respectively, were included in these subgroups. General study outcomes and caveats: No day 14 peak-response samples were available, so repertoires were characterized only after the peak T cell response. Epitopes outside the regions mutated in the B.1.351 and B.1.1.7 variants were reportedly recognized by nearly half of the unique spike-specific TCRs. A significant rise in spike-specific TCR breadth and depth was observed after two AZD1222 doses relative to day 0 and relative to MenACWY recipients. The 56-69-year group was small, and its depth increase did not reach significance, likely because of low power. CD4 TCRs associated with the vaccine covered the entire spike protein, and the dominant responses were in regions 160-218 and 743-854. Only a handful of AZD1222 recipients were SARS-CoV-2 seropositive at baseline, limiting conclusions about previously exposed vaccinees. Most participants were white British and females outnumbered males, and the authors suggested that clonal diversity may have been underestimated.

In the case of this clone: What antigen it recognizes has not been identified. There are no base qualities to consult, and no much larger clone falls within one base.

Per the germline V gene, MNHNS is the CDR1 and SASEGT is the CDR2. The CDR3 holds 13 amino acids from the cysteine to the phenylalanine. The entry retains the CDR3 DNA only, 39 bases that are in frame from base 1. V is reduced by 6 bases and J by 6 bases, leaving a spacing of 14 bases between them. The CDR3 regions of human TCRbeta chains were subjected to immunosequencing. In the source study's methods: TCRs in the repertoires were matched against a reference library of SARS-CoV-2-specific TCRs that had been generated with the MIRA antigen-specificity platform. Breadth meant the fraction of unique TCRs that were SARS-CoV-2-associated, whereas depth meant the fraction of total T cells that were SARS-CoV-2-associated. Using the MIRA data, every spike-specific TCR was mapped to the spike region that the TCR reacted to and assigned to either a CD4 or a CD8 class. Log10-transformed breadth and depth values were compared by one-way ANOVA with Sidak's multiple comparisons tests. TCRdb mirrors the immuneACCESS table, restricted to in-frame sequences. Some clones are absent from its copies; in checked studies, under half trace to an unresolved V gene, and the reason for the others is unknown. The DNA gave D and trimming, while V, J and clone size come from that table. The table for this sample lists about 140,000 clones; around nine tenths of them were counted only once. The ten largest clones represent about 3.4% of the sample.

The time point label corresponds to: about 28 days (+/-7) after the second vaccine dose. AZD1222 recipients given second doses at about 4 weeks or at about 12 weeks were pooled, since spike-specific TCR depth and breadth were not found to differ between the two schedules. Vaccinee samples were obtained from the UK trials COV001 and COV002, which included a single-blind randomized controlled phase 2/3 trial of AZD1222 (ChAdOx1 nCoV-19) in healthy adults. For TCRbeta chain sequencing, PBMC samples were collected from trial participants at day 0 and at day 28 after the second dose. The rearrangement combines TRBV6-1 with TRBJ1-2; the D gene is unclear. Here the sequenced sample was peripheral blood, taken 28 days after the second AZD1222 dose. The TCR comes from an adult who received the AZD1222 COVID-19 vaccine. For the CDR3, the sequence is CASREDLGHGYTF. The nucleotides read TGTGCCAGCAGGGAGGACCTTGGGCATGGCTACACCTTC.